Below are 18 T cell receptor beta chains sequenced from a single sample in a study of T cells after yellow fever vaccination. TCRdb analysed the 5' RACE reads with MiXCR anew, one entry per CDR3 protein. The table records around 320,000 distinct CDR3 sequences, roughly 10% of them present only once. The sequences come from CD4+ T cells sorted from PBMCs, collected 45 days after the yellow fever booster vaccination. The receptors originated from a man aged 18 to 35 who received the YFV17D yellow fever vaccine.

This clonotype has ten or more counts. The genes are TRBV4-1 and TRBJ1-3; D is undetermined. V lost 1 base, J lost 0 bases, and 4 bases lay in between. Germline V gene lookup returns CDR1 MGHRA and CDR2 YSYEKL. CDR3 size: 14 residues. Here the CDR3 DNA reads TGCGCCAGCAGCCAAGGACACTCTGGAAACACCATATATTTT. This sequence encodes CASSQGHSGNTIYF.

This clonotype has a handful of counts. This rearrangement joins TRBV3-1 to TRBJ2-5, with TRBD2 identical over 11 bases. Losses at the gene ends were 8 bases for V and 7 bases for J; bases not matched to a gene: 9. The CDR3 has 14 amino acids. CDR1 and CDR2 (germline): LGHDT, YNNKEL (reference sequence). The CDR3 here is CASHPGLAAGTQYF. CDR3 sequence (DNA): TGTGCCAGCCACCCGGGACTAGCGGCGGGGACCCAGTACTTC.

The genes are TRBV29-1 and TRBJ1-2, with TRBD1 matching 7 bases. Germline loops: CDR1 SQVTM, CDR2 ANQGSEA. V shed 5 bases, J shed 2 bases, and the junction held 11 bases outside the gene matches. The CDR3 has 15 residues. The CDR3 nucleotides are TGCAGCGTTCACAAATCCCAGACAGGGAACTATGGCTACACCTTC. It codes for CSVHKSQTGNYGYTF.

CDR3 loop: CASSYSAVDIQYF. CDR3 coding DNA: TGTGCCAGCAGTTACTCTGCGGTTGACATTCAGTACTTC. The rearrangement joins TRBV6-5 to TRBJ2-4; D is unclear. Looked up from germline, CDR1 is MNHEY and CDR2 is SVGAGI. Deletions cut 0 bases from V and 8 bases from J, with 8 bases between. The CDR3 covers 13 residues.

V usage is TRBV20-1 and J usage is TRBJ2-5; TRBD1 or TRBD2 may be the D gene (7 bases each). Per the germline V gene, CDR1 is DFQATT and CDR2 is SNEGSKA (reference sequence). The CDR3 has 13 amino acids. V lost 6 bases and J 4 bases, leaving 15 bases between the germline ends. CDR3 residues: CSAEPGGVETQYF. In nucleotides, the CDR3 is TGCAGTGCGGAACCAGGGGGGGTAGAGACCCAGTACTTC.

This clonotype was observed a handful of times. This rearrangement joins TRBV3-1 to TRBJ2-3; D gene ambiguous. The CDR3 has 15 residues. V was pared by 4 bases and J by 0 bases, with 11 bases between. Germline loops: CDR1 LGHDT, CDR2 YNNKEL (reference sequence). The CDR3 region is CASSPRSISTDTQYF. CDR3 in DNA: TGTGCCAGCAGCCCTCGCAGCATCAGCACAGATACGCAGTATTTT.

There are a few counts of this clonotype. This chain uses TRBV7-2 with TRBJ1-3, with D unresolved. The CDR3 contains 12 residues. The germline CDR1 and CDR2 sequences are SGHTA and FQGNSA. Trimming removed 7 bases from V and 0 bases from J, with 4 bases in between. CDR3 sequence (DNA): TGTGCCAGCACCTACTCTGGAAACACCATATATTTT. It translates to CASTYSGNTIYF. Looking up the rest from reference TRBV7-2 and TRBJ1-3 gives the full variable domain: GAGVSQSPSNKVTEKGKDVELRCDPISGHTALYWYRQSLGQGLEFLIYFQGNSAPDKSGLPSDRFSAERTGGSVSTLTIQRTQQEDSAVYLCASTYSGNTIYFGEGSWLTVV.

The chain links TRBV29-1 to TRBJ1-2, with D uncertain. The length of the CDR3 is 12 residues. The ends were cut back, 3 bases at V and 4 bases at J, with 9 bases in the middle. CDR1 is SQVTM and CDR2 is ANQGSEA in the germline V gene. CDR3 in DNA: TGCAGCGTTGAGGGAACTCCCTATGGCTACACCTTC. Its protein is CSVEGTPYGYTF.

This chain uses TRBV12-3 or TRBV12-4 with TRBJ2-5; 9 positions match TRBD1. V shed 6 bases and J 5 bases; nucleotides not matched to a gene: 4. This CDR3 is built from 13 residues. The CDR3 loop reads CASSEQGAETQYF. The CDR3 region has the DNA TGTGCCAGCAGCGAACAGGGGGCTGAGACCCAGTACTTC.

This clonotype has a handful of counts. V gene TRBV5-4 combines with J gene TRBJ1-1; a weak D match, TRBD1 (5 bases). Germline V lookup: CDR1 SGHNT, CDR2 YYREEE (reference sequence). The V gene lost 0 bases and the J gene lost 0 bases, with 12 bases spanning the gap. This CDR3 has 16 amino acids. The CDR3 DNA follows: TGTGCCAGCAGCTTGGATAGGGGTACAGTGAACACTGAAGCTTTCTTT. It translates to CASSLDRGTVNTEAFF.

This clonotype was seen only a few times. This chain connects TRBV6-5 to TRBJ1-6, with D perhaps TRBD1 (5 bases). Germline V gives CDR1 MNHEY, CDR2 SVGAGI. CDR3 length: 13 amino acids. The V and J ends lost 8 bases and 7 bases respectively, with 12 bases between them. CDR3 protein: CASGSTENSPLHF. CDR3 nucleotides: TGTGCCAGCGGGTCGACAGAGAATTCACCCCTCCACTTT.

This clonotype showed up just a few times. Its ends do not fully match the called genes, so a read error is possible. The chain carries TRBV7-7 and TRBJ2-3; D is ambiguous. The CDR3 has 13 residues. Per germline, CDR1 SSHAT and CDR2 FNYEAQ (reference sequence). The CDR3 reads CASSALGTDTQYF. CDR3 in DNA: TGTGCTAGCAGCGCCTTAGGTACAGATACGCAGTATTTT.

The V gene is TRBV12-3 or TRBV12-4, the J gene TRBJ1-6; D uncertain. The CDR3 is 15 amino acids. V dropped 6 bases and J dropped 7 bases, with 16 bases sitting between them. DNA of the CDR3: TGTGCCAGCAGAAGGGATGCGGGGTCCAATTCACCCCTCCACTTT. It is translated as CASRRDAGSNSPLHF.

The genes are TRBV7-3 and TRBJ2-1; weak D call: TRBD1 (5 bases). The CDR3 is made up of 15 amino acids. Trimming removed 5 bases from V and 0 bases from J, with 11 bases in between. In germline, CDR1 is SGHTA, CDR2 FQGTGA. The CDR3 region is CASSRGQSSYNEQFF. The CDR3 DNA reads as TGTGCCAGCAGCCGAGGACAAAGCTCCTACAATGAGCAGTTCTTC.

This chain links TRBV20-1 with TRBJ1-2; D is perhaps TRBD1 (5 bases). Germline CDR1 and CDR2: DFQATT and SNEGSKA (reference sequence). The CDR3 is 14 amino acids. Trimming stripped 5 bases from V and 2 bases from J, with 15 bases between. CDR3 sequence reads: CSAHVRDGNYGYTF. CDR3 bases: TGCAGTGCTCATGTCCGGGACGGGAACTATGGCTACACCTTC.

This clonotype has only a few counts. This CDR3 is CASTFAPGPSSYEQYF. The CDR3 coding sequence is TGTGCCAGCACCTTCGCCCCGGGGCCGAGCTCCTACGAGCAGTACTTC. This sequence joins TRBV6-5 and TRBJ2-7, with D tentatively TRBD1 or TRBD2 (5 bases each). Germline CDR1 is MNHEY and CDR2 is SVGAGI. The V end was cut by 7 bases, the J end by 0 bases, with 19 bases between. The CDR3 spans 16 residues.

V is TRBV29-1 and J is TRBJ2-3, with 8 bases fitting TRBD1. The germline CDR1 and CDR2 sequences are SQVTM and ANQGSEA. This CDR3 is 14 amino acids long. Trimming took 6 bases from V and 2 from J; bases not matched to a gene: 7. Here the CDR3 reads CSVATGANTDTQYF. The CDR3 DNA reads TGCAGCGTGGCGACAGGGGCCAACACAGATACGCAGTATTTT.

This clonotype came up a few times. The rearrangement uses TRBV4-1 and TRBJ2-5; no firm D call. This CDR3 is built from 14 residues. Trimming took 1 base from V and 5 from J, leaving 11 bases between them. Germline V gene data show CDR1 as MGHRA and CDR2 as YSYEKL. The CDR3 region is CASSQVGSGETQYF. For the CDR3, the DNA is TGCGCCAGCAGCCAAGTCGGATCCGGGGAGACCCAGTACTTC.